This T cell receptor (beta chain) was sequenced during a study of memory CD4+ T cells and cytomegalovirus serostatus. Across the whole study: Donors were healthy Belgian adults, under 10 CMV seropositive and under 30 seronegative.

Germline lookup yields CDR1 GTSNPN and CDR2 SVGIG (reference sequence). V dropped 3 bases and J dropped 0 bases, with 20 bases sitting between them. The CDR3 is 17 residues long. Single viable CD3+CD4+CD8-CD45RO+ cells were sorted as the memory CD4+ T cells. The authors' processing: After removing out-of-frame reads, around 2,000,000 distinct TCRbeta sequences remained. Using immunoSEQ multiplex PCR, the repertoire was profiled, and TCRdb retains in-frame clones only, with some absent. That table is the source of V, J and clone size, and D and trimming were worked out from the DNA. This sample has around 62,000 clones, with 60% to 85% found just once.

This receptor was obtained from an adult in good health and CMV-seropositive. The sample consisted of memory CD4+ T cells from blood. The V gene is TRBV30, the J gene TRBJ1-2, with D possibly being TRBD1 (5 bases). This chain's CDR3 is CAWSAREILISNYGYTF. The CDR3, as DNA: TGTGCCTGGAGCGCCAGGGAGATACTTATTTCTAACTATGGCTACACCTTC.